The entry that follows covers one TCR beta chain sequence. Its antigen is still unknown. This CDR3 comprises 15 residues. Per germline, CDR1 SGHTA and CDR2 FQGNSA. Trimming removed 4 bases at V and 1 base at J, with 14 bases between. Some clones are missing from TCRdb's copy, which holds only in-frame ones; the method was immunoSEQ multiplex PCR. The table records fewer than 150,000 clones, more than 90% of them present only once. This entry belongs to a study of graft-versus-host responses after intestinal transplantation. Study context: Every one of the recipients received anti-thymocyte globulin induction and afterwards took tacrolimus and steroids for 3 to 4 years.

Overall study results and limits: Declines in HvG clones occurring early post-transplant were associated with peak circulating GvH clone levels. In recipient marrow, GvH clones were found, and some appeared first in ileum or blood. Patients with graft-donor T cell macrochimerism had high graft-versus-host to host-versus-graft clonal ratios in allografts.

Material: unstimulated CD4+ T cells sorted from spleen or lymph node cells, obtained before intestinal transplant. The chain is built from TRBV7-2 and TRBJ2-7, with D possibly being TRBD1 (6 bases). This TCR came from a human donor who received an intestinal transplant. CDR3 region: CASSSVTGTSYEQYF. As DNA, the CDR3 is TGTGCCAGCAGCTCGGTAACTGGGACATCCTACGAGCAGTACTTC.